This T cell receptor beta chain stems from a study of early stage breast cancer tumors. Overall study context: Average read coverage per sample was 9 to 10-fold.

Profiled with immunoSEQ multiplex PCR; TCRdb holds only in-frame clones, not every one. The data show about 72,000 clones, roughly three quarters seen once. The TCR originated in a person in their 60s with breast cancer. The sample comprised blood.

CDR3: CAFEAGQVTDTQYF. DNA of the CDR3: TGTGCCTTTGAAGCTGGTCAGGTTACCGATACGCAGTATTTT. The gene calls are TRBV30 and TRBJ2-3; D is undetermined. Trimming cost V 7 bases and J 6 bases, with 20 bases left between them. The CDR3 is 14 amino acids. CDR1 GTSNPN and CDR2 SVGIG come from the germline V gene (reference sequence).